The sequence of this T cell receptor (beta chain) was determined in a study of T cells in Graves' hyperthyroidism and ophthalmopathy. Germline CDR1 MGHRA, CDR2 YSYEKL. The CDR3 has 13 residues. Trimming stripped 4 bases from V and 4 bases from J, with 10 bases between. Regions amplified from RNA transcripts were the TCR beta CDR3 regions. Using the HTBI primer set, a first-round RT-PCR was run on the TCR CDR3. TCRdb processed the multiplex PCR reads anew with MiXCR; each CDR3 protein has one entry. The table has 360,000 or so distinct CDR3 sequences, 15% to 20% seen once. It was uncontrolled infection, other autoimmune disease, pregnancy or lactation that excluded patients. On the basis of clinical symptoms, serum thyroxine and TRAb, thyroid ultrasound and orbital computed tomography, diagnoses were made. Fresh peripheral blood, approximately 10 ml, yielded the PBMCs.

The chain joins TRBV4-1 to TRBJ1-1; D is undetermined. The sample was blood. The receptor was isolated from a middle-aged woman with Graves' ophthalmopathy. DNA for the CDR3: TGCGCCAGCAGCCCTCTGGTGCCCACTGAAGCTTTCTTT. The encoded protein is CASSPLVPTEAFF.